Below, 2 T cell receptor beta chains from the same sample are listed, as sequenced in a study of cytomegalovirus exposure and HLA in healthy donors. The PCR employed 60 Vbeta primers together with 13 Jbeta primers. Repertoires were generated with immunoSEQ multiplex PCR, while TCRdb's copy carries only in-frame clones and drops some. The sample lists approximately 130,000 clones; roughly 60% were seen once. The sample comprised PBMCs. All receptors come from a woman in her thirties or forties in good health and CMV-seronegative.

This clone was counted once. The rearrangement links TRBV9 to TRBJ2-5; 7 bases agree with TRBD1. This CDR3 contains 15 residues. From germline, CDR1 is SGDLS and CDR2 YYNGEE. After removal of 0 bases from V and 4 bases from J, the junction contained 6 bases not matched to a gene. The DNA for the CDR3 is TGTGCCAGCAGCGTAGGAGGGGGCGCGGGAGAGACCCAGTACTTC. Amino acid sequence: CASSVGGGAGETQYF.

This clone was observed a handful of times. CDR3 region: CASRWGAVRETQYF. The CDR3 DNA reads TGTGCCAGCAGGTGGGGCGCAGTAAGAGAGACCCAGTACTTC. The rearrangement joins TRBV7-2 to TRBJ2-5; tentative D call: TRBD1 (5 bases). The V and J ends lost 6 bases and 4 bases respectively, with 15 bases between them. This CDR3 comprises 14 residues. Germline V lookup: CDR1 SGHTA, CDR2 FQGNSA.